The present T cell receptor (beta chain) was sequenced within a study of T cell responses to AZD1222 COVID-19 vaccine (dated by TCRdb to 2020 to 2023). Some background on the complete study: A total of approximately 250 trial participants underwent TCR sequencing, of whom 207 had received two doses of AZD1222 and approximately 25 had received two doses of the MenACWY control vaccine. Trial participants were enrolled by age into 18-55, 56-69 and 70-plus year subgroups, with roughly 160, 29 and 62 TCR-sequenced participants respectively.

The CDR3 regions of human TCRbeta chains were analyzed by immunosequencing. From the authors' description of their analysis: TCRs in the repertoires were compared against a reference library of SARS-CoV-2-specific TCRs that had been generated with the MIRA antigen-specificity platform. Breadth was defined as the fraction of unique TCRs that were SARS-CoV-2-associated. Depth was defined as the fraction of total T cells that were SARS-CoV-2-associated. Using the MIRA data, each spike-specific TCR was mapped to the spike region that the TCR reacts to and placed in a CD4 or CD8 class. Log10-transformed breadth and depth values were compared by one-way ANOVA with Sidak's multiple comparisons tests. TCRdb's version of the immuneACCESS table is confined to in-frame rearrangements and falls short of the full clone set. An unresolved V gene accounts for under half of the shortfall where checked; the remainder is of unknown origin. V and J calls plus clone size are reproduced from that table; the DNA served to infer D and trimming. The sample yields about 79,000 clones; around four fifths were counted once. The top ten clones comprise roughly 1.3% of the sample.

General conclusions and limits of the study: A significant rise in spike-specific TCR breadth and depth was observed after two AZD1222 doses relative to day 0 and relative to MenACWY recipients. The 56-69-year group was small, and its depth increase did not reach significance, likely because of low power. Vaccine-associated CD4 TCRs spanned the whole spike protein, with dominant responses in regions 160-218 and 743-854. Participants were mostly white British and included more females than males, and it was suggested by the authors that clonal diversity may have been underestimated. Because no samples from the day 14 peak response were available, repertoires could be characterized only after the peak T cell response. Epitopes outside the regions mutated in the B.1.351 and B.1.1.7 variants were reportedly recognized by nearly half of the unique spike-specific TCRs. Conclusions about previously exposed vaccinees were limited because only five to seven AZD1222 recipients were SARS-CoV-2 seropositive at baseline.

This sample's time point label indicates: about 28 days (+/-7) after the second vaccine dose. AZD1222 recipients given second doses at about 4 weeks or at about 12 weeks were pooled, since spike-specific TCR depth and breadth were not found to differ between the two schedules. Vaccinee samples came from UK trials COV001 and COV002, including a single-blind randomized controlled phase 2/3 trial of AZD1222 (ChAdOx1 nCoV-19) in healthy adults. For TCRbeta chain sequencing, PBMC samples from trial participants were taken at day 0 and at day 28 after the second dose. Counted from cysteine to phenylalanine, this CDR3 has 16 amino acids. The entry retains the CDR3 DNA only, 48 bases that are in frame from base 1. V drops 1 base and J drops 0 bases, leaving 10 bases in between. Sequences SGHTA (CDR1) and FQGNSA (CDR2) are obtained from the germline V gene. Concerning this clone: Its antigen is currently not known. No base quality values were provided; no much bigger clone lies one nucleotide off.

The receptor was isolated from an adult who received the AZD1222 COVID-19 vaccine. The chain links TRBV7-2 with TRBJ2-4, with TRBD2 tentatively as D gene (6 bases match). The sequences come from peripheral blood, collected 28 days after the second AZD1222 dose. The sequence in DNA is TGTGCCAGCAGCTTAGAGGGACTTTTAGCCAAAAACATTCAGTACTTC. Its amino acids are CASSLEGLLAKNIQYF. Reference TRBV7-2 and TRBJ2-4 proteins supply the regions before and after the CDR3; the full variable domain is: GAGVSQSPSNKVTEKGKDVELRCDPISGHTALYWYRQSLGQGLEFLIYFQGNSAPDKSGLPSDRFSAERTGGSVSTLTIQRTQQEDSAVYLCASSLEGLLAKNIQYFGAGTRLSVL.